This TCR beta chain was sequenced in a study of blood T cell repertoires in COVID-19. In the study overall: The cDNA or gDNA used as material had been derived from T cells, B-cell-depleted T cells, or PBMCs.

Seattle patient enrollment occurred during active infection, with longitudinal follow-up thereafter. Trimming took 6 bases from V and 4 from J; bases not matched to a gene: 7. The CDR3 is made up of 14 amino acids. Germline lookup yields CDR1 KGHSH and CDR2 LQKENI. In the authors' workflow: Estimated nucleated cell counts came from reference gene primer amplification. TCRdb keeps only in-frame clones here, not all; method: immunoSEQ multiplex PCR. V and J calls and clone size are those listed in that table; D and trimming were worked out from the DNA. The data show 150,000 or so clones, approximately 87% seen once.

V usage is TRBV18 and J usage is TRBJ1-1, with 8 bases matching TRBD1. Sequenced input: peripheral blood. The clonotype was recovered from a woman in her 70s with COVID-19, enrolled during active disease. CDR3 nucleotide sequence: TGTGCCAGCTCGACTACAGGGGGGGCCACTGAAGCTTTCTTT. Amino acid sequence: CASSTTGGATEAFF.